This paragraph reports one T cell receptor (beta chain). This table comes from immunoSEQ multiplex PCR, and its TCRdb copy is limited to in-frame clones, with some not included. The table has 85,000 to 100,000 clones, around 96% seen once; the top ten hold more than 0.2%. The data derive from a study of technical replicates of blood from several donors. Germline V lookup: CDR1 WSHSY, CDR2 SAAADI. V was shortened by 2 bases and J by 4 bases, with 9 bases between the two germline ends. CDR3 length equals 14 residues. This TCR derives from a human donor in good health. The chain recombines TRBV10-2 with TRBJ2-1, with a weak D call TRBD2 (6 bases). Source material: T cells isolated from PBMCs. CDR3 region: CASSEREWYNEQFF. In DNA form, the CDR3 reads TGCGCCAGCAGTGAGCGGGAGTGGTACAATGAGCAGTTCTTC.